The following is a T cell receptor beta chain sequence with its context. Its antigen is not identified. V dropped 0 bases and J dropped 0 bases, with 10 bases sitting between them. The CDR3 runs to 15 residues. CDR1 is SGHRS and CDR2 is YFSETQ in the germline V gene. The data were obtained in a study of T cell responses to AZD1222 COVID-19 vaccine. Investigators merged groups given second doses at roughly 4 or roughly 12 weeks. This table comes from immunoSEQ multiplex PCR, and its TCRdb copy is limited to in-frame clones, with some not included. The sample has about 140,000 clones; 90% to 95% are singletons. Study conclusions and caveats: Nearly half of spike-specific TCRs reportedly go after variant regions that carry no mutations. With dominance at 160-218 and 743-854, vaccine-associated CD4 TCRs spanned spike.

Source: peripheral blood, taken 28 days after the second AZD1222 dose. This clonotype was obtained from an adult who received the AZD1222 COVID-19 vaccine. The chain couples TRBV5-1 to TRBJ2-7; D ambiguous. CDR3 sequence reads: CASSLAVADSYEQYF. The CDR3, as DNA: TGCGCCAGCAGCTTGGCCGTCGCCGACTCCTACGAGCAGTACTTC.